This T cell receptor (beta chain) was retrieved from a study of a mutant IDH1 vaccine in newly diagnosed glioma. Time point noted: baseline, week 1 (first vaccination visit). Treatment reported: pre-vaccination baseline after standard-of-care therapy. A note on this clone: Antigen: not known.

Study observations and caveats: Any relationship between pseudoprogression and changes in top peripheral T cell clonotypes seemed absent.

Profiling relied on immunoSEQ multiplex PCR, and the TCRdb table lists in-frame clones only, not all of them. The sample has tens of thousands of clones; approximately 89% are singletons. Sequences were derived from PBMCs, sampled from a glioma patient treated with radiotherapy, temozolomide or both. This TCR was recovered from a young man with glioma.

CDR3 DNA sequence: TGTGCCAGCAGAAAAACAGGGGGAAGGGGGCAGCCCCAGCATTTT. This translates into CASRKTGGRGQPQHF. V and J are TRBV6-5 and TRBJ1-5, with 8 nucleotides matching TRBD1. CDR1 is MNHEY and CDR2 is SVGAGI in the germline V gene. V gave up 6 bases and J gave up 7 bases; unmatched junction bases: 11. The length of the CDR3 is 15 residues.